Listed below are T cell receptor beta chains from one sample, sequenced in a study of cytomegalovirus exposure and HLA in healthy donors. Some clones are missing from TCRdb's copy, which holds only in-frame ones; the method was immunoSEQ multiplex PCR. The sample includes fewer than 200,000 clones, around 81% of them seen just once. Sequenced input: PBMCs. These receptors were collected from a woman between 50 and 59 years old in good health and CMV-seronegative. CDR3s leave out the opening cysteine and the closing phenylalanine or tryptophan. Clone size is shown for a subset of rows, as once, few, many or a class of expanded clone.

TRBV7-3,TRBJ2-3,-,ASSKQGPDTQY
TRBV28,TRBJ1-1,-,ASSLRGQKNTEAF
TRBV7-2,TRBJ1-1,-,ASSLDYIEGLTF
TRBV28,TRBJ1-1,-,ASLGQGYTEAF
TRBV6-6,TRBJ1-2,-,ATSPGSGYT
TRBV29-1,TRBJ1-2,-,SVGAGGRANYGYT
TRBV2,TRBJ2-1,-,ASSERVLDNEQF
TRBV7-9,TRBJ1-1,-,ASSSPTEAF
TRBV28,TRBJ1-5,-,ASSETGGSRQPQH
TRBV7-9,TRBJ1-6,-,ASSLAREGPPLH
TRBV11-2,TRBJ1-2,once,ASSLGRGYGYT
TRBV28,TRBJ1-1,-,ATRTGWGVSGAF
TRBV27,TRBJ2-1,-,ASSLYGSGSLNEQF
TRBV11-3,TRBJ2-3,-,ASSTQGADTQY
TRBV11-2,TRBJ2-7,once,ASSLVFGGITHEQY
TRBV7-2,TRBJ2-3,-,ASSPRTGEGDTQY
TRBV5-6,TRBJ1-1,few,ASSLGSWAEAF
TRBV20-1,TRBJ1-2,-,SANRGQGYT
TRBV19,-,-,ATTAGGSYEQY
TRBV5-1,TRBJ2-3,-,ASSDTLAGVGDTQY
TRBV5-8,TRBJ1-1,-,ASSLGQVGTEAF
TRBV5-4,TRBJ2-1,-,ASSFRDRDYNEQF
TRBV5-6,TRBJ2-5,few,ASSLIQQETQY
TRBV7-2,TRBJ1-2,-,ASSLALGRDRGYT
TRBV6-4,TRBJ2-3,-,ASSDVGETDTQY
TRBV18,TRBJ2-1,-,ASSRGLVAPYNEQF
TRBV18,TRBJ1-1,-,ASSLPGQGIMNTEAF
TRBV9,TRBJ2-5,-,ASSPGSGGLQETQY
TRBV5-1,TRBJ2-3,once,ASSRGELAGADTQY
TRBV11-1,TRBJ2-5,-,ASSLGTTPYQETQY
TRBV21-1,-,-,ASSKALTGGGDEQY
TRBV18,TRBJ2-2,-,ASSPLTGSDTGELF
TRBV10-3,TRBJ1-3,-,AIRDSSSGNTIY
TRBV11-2,TRBJ2-7,-,ASSLGTSGYEQY
TRBV7-2,TRBJ2-7,-,ASSLSRLAGTYEQY
TRBV5-1,TRBJ2-1,few,ASTTPGTGGYNEQF
TRBV5-1,TRBJ1-4,few,ASSTGQGAGNEKLF
TRBV5-1,TRBJ2-2,-,AGRPEADGELF
TRBV7-9,TRBJ1-1,-,ASSSGRQGAINTEAF